The present entry profiles one T cell receptor beta chain with its context. A spike-in of synthetic TCR analog templates was added to each PCR. The repertoire was sequenced with immunoSEQ multiplex PCR; TCRdb's copy has only in-frame clones and lacks some. The sample lists 14,000 to 15,000 clones, approximately 87% seen once, with roughly 15% in the top ten. The data stem from a study of PD-L1 blockade in urothelial cancer. Turning to the study itself: A median of roughly 140,000 T cells was found in the blood samples.

Samples spanned pretreatment and treatment, with 1 to 8 time points per patient. Per the germline V gene, CDR1 is MGHDK and CDR2 is SYGVNS. With V trimmed by 1 base and J by 5 bases, 8 bases remained unmatched. There are 16 residues in the CDR3. Sequencing was performed on PBMCs, taken around atezolizumab (anti-PD-L1) treatment. The TCR comes from a man aged 70-80 years with urothelial cancer. The chain carries TRBV25-1 and TRBJ1-2, with 9 positions matching TRBD1. The CDR3 DNA is TGTGCCAGCAGTGAATGGGGGACAGGGCACGTATATGGCTACACCTTC. Protein sequence: CASSEWGTGHVYGYTF.